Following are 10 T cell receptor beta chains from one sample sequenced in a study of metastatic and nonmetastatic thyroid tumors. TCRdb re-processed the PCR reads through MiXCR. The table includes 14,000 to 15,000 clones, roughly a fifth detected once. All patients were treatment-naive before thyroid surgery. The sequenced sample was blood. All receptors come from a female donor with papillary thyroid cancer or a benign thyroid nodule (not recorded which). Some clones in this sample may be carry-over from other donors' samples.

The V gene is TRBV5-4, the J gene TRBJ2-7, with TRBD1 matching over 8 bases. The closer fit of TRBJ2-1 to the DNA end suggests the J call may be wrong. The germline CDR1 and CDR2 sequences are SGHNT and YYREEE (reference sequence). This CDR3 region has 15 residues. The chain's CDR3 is CASSFTGTGDNEQFF. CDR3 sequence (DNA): TGTGCCAGCAGCTTTACCGGGACAGGAGACAATGAGCAGTTCTTC.

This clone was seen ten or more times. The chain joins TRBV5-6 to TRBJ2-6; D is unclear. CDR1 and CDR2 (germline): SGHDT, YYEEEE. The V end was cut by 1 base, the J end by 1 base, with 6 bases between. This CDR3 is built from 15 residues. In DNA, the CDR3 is TGTGCCAGCAGCTTGATGGGGTCTGGGGCCAACGTCCTGACTTTC. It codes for CASSLMGSGANVLTF.

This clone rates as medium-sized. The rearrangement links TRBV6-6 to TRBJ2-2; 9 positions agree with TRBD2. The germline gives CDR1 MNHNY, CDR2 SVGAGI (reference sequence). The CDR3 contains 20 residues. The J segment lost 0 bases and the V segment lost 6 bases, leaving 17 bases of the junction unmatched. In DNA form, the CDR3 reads TGTGCCAGCAGACACCACCTAGGGGTAGCGGGAGACCCGAACACCGGGGAGCTGTTTTTT. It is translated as CASRHHLGVAGDPNTGELFF.

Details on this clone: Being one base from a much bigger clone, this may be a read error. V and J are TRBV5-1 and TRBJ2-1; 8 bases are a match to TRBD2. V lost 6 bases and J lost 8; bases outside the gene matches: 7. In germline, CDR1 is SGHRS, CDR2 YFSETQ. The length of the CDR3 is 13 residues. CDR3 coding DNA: TGCGCCAGCAAACCGGGGGGGTTTCATGAGCAGTTCTTC. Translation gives CASKPGGFHEQFF. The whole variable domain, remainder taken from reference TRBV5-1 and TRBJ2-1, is KAGVTQTPRYLIKTRGQQVTLSCSPISGHRSVSWYQQTPGQGLQFLFEYFSETQRNKGNFPGRFSGRQFSNSRSEMNVSTLELGDSALYLCASKPGGFHEQFFGPGTRLTVL.

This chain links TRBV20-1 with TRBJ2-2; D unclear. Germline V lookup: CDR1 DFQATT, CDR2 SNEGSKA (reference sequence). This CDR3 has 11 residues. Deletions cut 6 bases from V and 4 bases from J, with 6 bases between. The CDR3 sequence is CSAGTTGELFF. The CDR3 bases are TGCAGTGCGGGAACCACCGGGGAGCTGTTTTTT.

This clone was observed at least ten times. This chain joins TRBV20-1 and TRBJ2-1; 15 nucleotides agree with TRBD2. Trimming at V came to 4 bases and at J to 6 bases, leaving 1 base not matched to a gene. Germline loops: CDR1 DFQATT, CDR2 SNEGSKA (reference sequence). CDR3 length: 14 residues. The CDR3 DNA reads TGCAGTGCTACGGGACTAGCGGGAGGCAATGAGCAGTTCTTC. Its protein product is CSATGLAGGNEQFF.

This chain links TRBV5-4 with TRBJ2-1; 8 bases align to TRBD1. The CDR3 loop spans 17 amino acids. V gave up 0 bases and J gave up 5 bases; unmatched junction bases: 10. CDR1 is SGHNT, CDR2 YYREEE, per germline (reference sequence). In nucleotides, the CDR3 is TGTGCCAGCAGCTTGGGTCTTCAGGGGGCGAAAAACAATGAGCAGTTCTTC. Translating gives CASSLGLQGAKNNEQFF. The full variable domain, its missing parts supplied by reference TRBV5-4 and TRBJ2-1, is ETGVTQSPTHLIKTRGQQVTLRCSSQSGHNTVSWYQQALGQGPQFIFQYYREEENGRGNFPPRFSGLQFPNYSSELNVNALELDDSALYLCASSLGLQGAKNNEQFFGPGTRLTVL.

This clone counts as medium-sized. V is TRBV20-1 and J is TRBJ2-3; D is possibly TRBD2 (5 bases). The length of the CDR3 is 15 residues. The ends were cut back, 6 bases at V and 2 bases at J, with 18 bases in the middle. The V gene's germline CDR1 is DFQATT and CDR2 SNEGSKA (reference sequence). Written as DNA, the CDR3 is TGCAGTGCGGACTCTGGAGGAAGTAACACAGATACGCAGTATTTT. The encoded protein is CSADSGGSNTDTQYF.

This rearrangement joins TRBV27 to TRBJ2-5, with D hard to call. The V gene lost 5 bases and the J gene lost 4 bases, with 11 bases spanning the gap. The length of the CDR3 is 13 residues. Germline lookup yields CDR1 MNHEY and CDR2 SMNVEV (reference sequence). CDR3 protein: CASSGRWGETQYF. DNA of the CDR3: TGTGCCAGCAGTGGCCGGTGGGGAGAGACCCAGTACTTC.

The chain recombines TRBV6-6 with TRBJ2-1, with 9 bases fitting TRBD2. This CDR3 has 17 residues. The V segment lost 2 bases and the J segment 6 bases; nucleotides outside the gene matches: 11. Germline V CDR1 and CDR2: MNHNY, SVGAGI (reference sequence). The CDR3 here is CASSYPVGGRGVNEQFF. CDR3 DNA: TGTGCCAGCAGTTACCCGGTAGGCGGGAGGGGGGTCAATGAGCAGTTCTTC.